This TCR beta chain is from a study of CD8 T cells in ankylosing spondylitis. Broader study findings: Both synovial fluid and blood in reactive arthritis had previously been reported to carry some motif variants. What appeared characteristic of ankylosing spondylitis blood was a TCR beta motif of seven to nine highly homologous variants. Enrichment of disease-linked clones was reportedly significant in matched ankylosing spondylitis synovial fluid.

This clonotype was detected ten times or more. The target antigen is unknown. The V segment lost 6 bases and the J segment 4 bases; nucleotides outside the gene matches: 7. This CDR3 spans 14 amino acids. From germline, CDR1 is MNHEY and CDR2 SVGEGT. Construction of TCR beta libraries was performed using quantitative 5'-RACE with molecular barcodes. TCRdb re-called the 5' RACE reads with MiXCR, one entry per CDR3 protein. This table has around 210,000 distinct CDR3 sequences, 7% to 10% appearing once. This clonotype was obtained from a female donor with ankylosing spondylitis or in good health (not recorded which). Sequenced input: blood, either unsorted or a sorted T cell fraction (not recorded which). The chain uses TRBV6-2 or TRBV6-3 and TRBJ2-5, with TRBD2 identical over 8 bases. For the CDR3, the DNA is TGTGCCAGCAGCTCAGCGGGAGTGGGAGAGACCCAGTACTTC. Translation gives CASSSAGVGETQYF.